This passage covers 13 T cell receptor beta chains from one sample sequenced in a study of cytomegalovirus exposure and HLA in healthy donors. The primer mix had 60 Vbeta and 13 Jbeta primers. Libraries were prepared by immunoSEQ multiplex PCR; TCRdb keeps only in-frame clonotypes and omits some of them. The sample records 97,000 or so clones, about three quarters being singletons. The sample was PBMCs. Receptor source: a man aged 40-49 years in good health and CMV-seronegative.

The chain employs TRBV5-1 and TRBJ2-2, with TRBD1 matching 9 bases. V dropped 7 bases and J dropped 2; count of bases not matched to a gene: 6. There are 15 residues in the CDR3. Germline CDR1 reads SGHRS; CDR2 reads YFSETQ. CDR3 sequence: CASQGDRVNTGELFF. The CDR3, as DNA: TGCGCCAGCCAGGGGGACAGGGTAAACACCGGGGAGCTGTTTTTT.

The gene calls are TRBV27 and TRBJ2-7; D is possibly TRBD2 (6 bases). Trimming left V 2 bases short and J 4 bases short, with 12 bases between. The CDR3 is 14 residues long. Germline-derived CDR1 and CDR2 are MNHEY and SMNVEV (reference sequence). The CDR3 protein is CASSLRGIKYEQYF. Here the CDR3 DNA reads TGTGCCAGCAGTTTACGCGGGATTAAATACGAGCAGTACTTC.

The rearrangement links TRBV15 to TRBJ2-3, with D perhaps TRBD2 (5 bases). The length of the CDR3 is 13 residues. The V and J ends lost 0 bases and 5 bases respectively, with 6 bases between them. In germline, CDR1 is LNHNV, CDR2 YYDKDF (reference sequence). The CDR3 DNA follows: TGTGCCACCAGCAGAGATCGGGGAGATACGCAGTATTTT. It translates to CATSRDRGDTQYF.

This clone turned up a few times. This chain connects TRBV7-8 to TRBJ2-3; D not resolved. V gave up 3 bases and J gave up 2 bases, with 18 bases separating them. Germline loops: CDR1 SGHVS, CDR2 FQNEAQ. The CDR3 is 17 residues long. The CDR3 bases are TGTGCCAGCAGCTTCGCCATTACAGATAAACCCACAGATACGCAGTATTTT. Translation gives CASSFAITDKPTDTQYF.

V gene TRBV7-6 combines with J gene TRBJ1-3; TRBD1 matches at 10 bases. Losses at the gene ends were 0 bases for V and 2 bases for J; bases not matched to a gene: 7. This CDR3 contains 18 residues. Germline assignment: CDR1 SGHVS and CDR2 FNYEAQ. CDR3 DNA sequence: TGTGCCAGCAGCTTAGCGGGCCCCGGGACAGGGGCTGGAAACACCATATATTTT. Protein product: CASSLAGPGTGAGNTIYF. The complete variable domain, with remaining parts taken from reference TRBV7-6 and TRBJ1-3, reads GAGVSQSPRYKVTKRGQDVALRCDPISGHVSLYWYRQALGQGPEFLTYFNYEAQQDKSGLPNDRFSAERPEGSISTLTIQRTEQRDSAMYRCASSLAGPGTGAGNTIYFGEGSWLTVV.

CDR3 loop: CASRKVMSEAFF. DNA of the CDR3: TGTGCCAGCAGGAAAGTGATGAGTGAAGCTTTCTTT. The rearrangement joins TRBV2 to TRBJ1-1; D gene ambiguous. Trimming pared 6 bases from V and 7 bases from J, leaving 12 bases between. Per germline, CDR1 SNHLY and CDR2 FYNNEI. The CDR3 has 12 amino acids.

This clone was found a few times. J is TRBJ1-3 and V is TRBV2; D not resolved. The CDR3 length is 13 residues. Per germline, CDR1 SNHLY and CDR2 FYNNEI. The V end was cut by 9 bases, the J end by 3 bases, with 12 bases between. DNA of the CDR3: TGTGCCAGTTCAGAGGGATTTGGAAACACCATATATTTT. Its translation is CASSEGFGNTIYF.

J is TRBJ1-2 and V is TRBV4-1; D might be TRBD1 (5 bases). The germline V and J ends were trimmed by 3 bases and 4 bases, with 9 bases remaining between them. Germline CDR1 reads MGHRA; CDR2 reads YSYEKL. This CDR3 is 13 amino acids long. The CDR3 DNA is TGCGCCAGCAGCCAGGTCGGGGGCTATGGCTACACCTTC. Translation: CASSQVGGYGYTF.

This clone was counted a single time. This chain connects TRBV7-6 to TRBJ1-1; 7 positions agree with TRBD1. The CDR3 consists of 16 residues. CDR1 and CDR2 (germline): SGHVS, FNYEAQ. With 0 bases clipped from V and 2 bases from J, the junction kept 6 bases outside the gene matches. This CDR3 is CASSLAGGQINTEAFF. CDR3 in DNA: TGTGCCAGCAGCTTAGCTGGGGGACAGATTAACACTGAAGCTTTCTTT. The complete variable domain, with remaining parts taken from reference TRBV7-6 and TRBJ1-1, reads GAGVSQSPRYKVTKRGQDVALRCDPISGHVSLYWYRQALGQGPEFLTYFNYEAQQDKSGLPNDRFSAERPEGSISTLTIQRTEQRDSAMYRCASSLAGGQINTEAFFGQGTRLTVV.

V and J are TRBV12-5 and TRBJ1-4; 7 bases align to TRBD1. Germline V lookup: CDR1 LGHNT, CDR2 FRNRAP. There are 15 residues in the CDR3. V was pared by 4 bases and J by 7 bases, with 9 bases of the junction left unmatched. CDR3 sequence: CASGSPWDSAEKLFF. Written as DNA, the CDR3 is TGTGCTAGTGGTTCCCCCTGGGACAGCGCTGAAAAACTGTTTTTT.

The J gene is TRBJ1-4, the V gene TRBV7-9; a weak D match, TRBD1 (5 bases). This CDR3 region has 14 residues. Germline values: CDR1 SEHNR, CDR2 FQNEAQ (reference sequence). The ends were cut back, 0 bases at V and 7 bases at J, with 9 bases in the middle. Here the CDR3 reads CASSLAQGGEKLFF. CDR3 sequence (DNA): TGTGCCAGCAGCTTAGCCCAGGGAGGTGAAAAACTGTTTTTT.

V is TRBV19 and J is TRBJ1-2, with 10 bases identical to TRBD1. Trimming removed 5 bases from V and 1 base from J; junction bases left unmatched: 10. The CDR3 totals 17 residues. Germline V gene sequence: CDR1 LNHDA, CDR2 SQIVND (reference sequence). The chain's CDR3 is CASSPRNRDRGNYGYTF. The CDR3 bases are TGTGCCAGTAGTCCCCGGAACCGGGACAGGGGTAACTATGGCTACACCTTC.

The J gene is TRBJ2-3, the V gene TRBV14; 9 bases fit TRBD2. The germline V gene has CDR1 SGHDN and CDR2 FVKESK. J gave up 6 bases and V 1 base, and 5 bases lay outside the gene matches. The CDR3 length is 15 residues. CDR3 nucleotide sequence: TGTGCCAGCAGCCAAGTCCTAGCGGGGTGGGATACGCAGTATTTT. Residues: CASSQVLAGWDTQYF.